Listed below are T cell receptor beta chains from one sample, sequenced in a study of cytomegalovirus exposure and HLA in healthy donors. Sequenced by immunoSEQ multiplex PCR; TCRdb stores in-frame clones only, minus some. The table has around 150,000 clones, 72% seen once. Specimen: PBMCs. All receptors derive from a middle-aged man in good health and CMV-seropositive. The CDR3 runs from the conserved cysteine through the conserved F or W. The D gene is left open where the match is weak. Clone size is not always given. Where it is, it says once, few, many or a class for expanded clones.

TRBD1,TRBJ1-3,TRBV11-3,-,TGTGCCAGCAGCCCCAGACAGGGGTCCCACTCTGGAAACACCATATATTTT,CASSPRQGSHSGNTIYF
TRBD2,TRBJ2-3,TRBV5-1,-,TGCGCCAGCAGCTTGCGGCTTAGCGGGGGGGCTACAGATACGCAGTATTTT,CASSLRLSGGATDTQYF
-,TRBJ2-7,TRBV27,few,TGTGCCAGCAGTTTATACGGTCCATCCTACGAGCAGTACTTC,CASSLYGPSYEQYF
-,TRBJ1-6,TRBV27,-,TGTGCCAGCAGTCCCATGGGGGGGGATTCACCCCTCCACTTT,CASSPMGGDSPLHF
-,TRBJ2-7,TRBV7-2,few,TGTGCCAGCAGCGTCGACAGACAGAAGGCCTACGAGCAGTACTTC,CASSVDRQKAYEQYF
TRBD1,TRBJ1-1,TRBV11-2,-,TGTGCCAGCAGCCATCTAACAGGGGGCGTTAGTCTCACTGAAGCTTTCTTT,CASSHLTGGVSLTEAFF
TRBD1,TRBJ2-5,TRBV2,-,TGTGCCAGCAGCCCCACCCCTACAGGGGCGACCCAGTACTTC,CASSPTPTGATQYF
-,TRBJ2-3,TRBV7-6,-,TGTGCCAGCAGCCCGAACAATAGACTAGTAGATACGCAGTATTTT,CASSPNNRLVDTQYF
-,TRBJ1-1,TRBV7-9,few,TGTGCCAGCAGCTTAGGAGGGCTCACTGAAGCTTTCTTT,CASSLGGLTEAFF
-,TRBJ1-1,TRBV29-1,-,TGCAGCGTTGTCGGGGGGAAGAGTAACACTGAAGCTTTCTTT,CSVVGGKSNTEAFF